These 3 T cell receptor beta chains share one sample of origin, sequenced in a study of cytomegalovirus exposure and HLA in healthy donors. Primers included in the PCR were 60 Vbeta and 13 Jbeta primers. The method was immunoSEQ multiplex PCR; TCRdb's version includes in-frame clones alone and lacks a portion of them. In the table there are about 210,000 clones, about 79% of which are singletons. The sequenced sample was PBMCs. These receptors were obtained from a male donor in good health and CMV-seronegative.

The V call is TRBV18, the J call TRBJ1-1; TRBD1 might be the D (5 bases). The CDR3 extends over 14 amino acids. V was shortened by 3 bases and J by 4 bases, with 12 bases between the two germline ends. Looked up from germline, CDR1 is KGHSH and CDR2 is LQKENI. CDR3 amino acids: CASSPLGGSTEAFF. The DNA for the CDR3 is TGTGCCAGCTCACCCTTGGGGGGAAGCACTGAAGCTTTCTTT.

J is TRBJ2-3 and V is TRBV5-6; 9 bases align to TRBD1. Trimming at V came to 3 bases and at J to 2 bases, leaving 4 bases not matched to a gene. CDR1 and CDR2 from the germline V gene are SGHDT and YYEEEE. This CDR3 has 15 residues. CDR3 in amino acids: CASSYWDRDTDTQYF. For the CDR3, the DNA is TGTGCCAGCAGCTACTGGGACAGGGACACAGATACGCAGTATTTT.

The V call is TRBV5-6, the J call TRBJ2-3; 8 bases map to TRBD1. With V trimmed by 0 bases and J by 3 bases, 0 bases remained unmatched. Per germline, CDR1 SGHDT and CDR2 YYEEEE. This CDR3 region has 14 residues. CDR3 loop: CASSLGTGTDTQYF. In DNA, the CDR3 is TGTGCCAGCAGCTTGGGGACAGGGACAGATACGCAGTATTTT.